This T cell receptor (beta chain) is drawn from a study of T cells after yellow fever vaccination. This CDR3 is built from 16 residues. Per germline, CDR1 SGHTA and CDR2 FQGNSA. Trimming shortened V by 0 bases and J by 0 bases, and 9 bases separated the two germline ends. A 5'RACE template-switching step, the method used to make TCR cDNA, added a universal primer site and UMIs. One entry per CDR3 protein results from TCRdb running MiXCR on the 5' RACE reads. This table holds 450,000 to 650,000 distinct CDR3 sequences, around a fifth found once. This TCR was sampled from a man aged 18 to 35 who received the YFV17D yellow fever vaccine. J is TRBJ2-1 and V is TRBV7-2; no firm D call. The material sequenced was PBMCs, taken roughly 20 days after the first yellow fever vaccination. The CDR3 nucleotides read TGTGCCAGCAGCTTAGCGGTGGTTAGCTCCTACAATGAGCAGTTCTTC. Protein: CASSLAVVSSYNEQFF. The full variable domain, its missing parts supplied by reference TRBV7-2 and TRBJ2-1, is GAGVSQSPSNKVTEKGKDVELRCDPISGHTALYWYRQSLGQGLEFLIYFQGNSAPDKSGLPSDRFSAERTGGSVSTLTIQRTQQEDSAVYLCASSLAVVSSYNEQFFGPGTRLTVL.